The 27 T cell receptor beta chains given below trace back to one sample, sequenced in a study of tumor and adjacent non-tumor tissue in lung cancer listed by TCRdb under 2018. Library method: multiplex PCR. The listed sequencing device is Illumina HiSeq 2500. TCRbeta libraries were built by three rounds of nested PCR using primers (Table S4), following protocols modified from ARM-PCR. The public reads were run again by TCRdb, first through fastp at Q25 and then through MiXCR, and only productive beta chains were kept. Entries that share a CDR3 protein sequence are merged under the most common genes and DNA. The sample data list tens of thousands of distinct CDR3 sequences, and roughly 80% of these were observed just once. 13% of the sample is in the top ten clones. RNA was isolated from bulk, unsorted tissue, and RNA quality was assessed with a NanoDrop ND-1000 and an Agilent 2100. Sequenced sample: lung tumor tissue. The receptors stem from a woman in her forties or fifties with non-small cell lung cancer.

On this clonotype: This sequence may be a read error, since a much larger clone differs from it by one base. The CDR3 loop is CASRPRGHRELFF. DNA of the CDR3: TGTGCCAGCAGGCCCAGGGGTCACAGGGAGCTGTTTTTT. V and J are TRBV6-5 and TRBJ2-2; possible D gene TRBD1, 6 bases. Germline-derived CDR1 and CDR2 are MNHEY and SVGAGI. V shed 6 bases and J shed 9 bases, with 14 bases lying between them. CDR3 length: 13 amino acids.

The chain couples TRBV20-1 to TRBJ2-3; 8 nucleotides agree with TRBD2. The germline V gene has CDR1 DFQATT and CDR2 SNEGSKA (reference sequence). This CDR3 is 16 amino acids long. V trimming: 3 bases; J trimming: 0 bases; junction bases outside the gene matches: 8. The CDR3 loop is CSASPISGISTDTQYF. CDR3 nucleotide sequence: TGCAGTGCTAGCCCAATTAGCGGGATAAGCACAGATACGCAGTATTTT.

The chain couples TRBV29-1 to TRBJ2-3; unclear D gene. CDR3 length equals 13 residues. Germline assignment: CDR1 SQVTM and CDR2 ANQGSEA. The CDR3 DNA follows: TGCGGCGGTAGTGGGCCAACCACAGATACGCAGTATTTT. Translated: CGGSGPTTDTQYF.

This clonotype was seen only a few times. This may come from a read error, since a much larger clone is one base off. Since the CDR3 does not end with the conserved phenylalanine or tryptophan, this likely comes from a read error. V is TRBV5-1 and J is TRBJ1-1; D unresolved. The CDR3 consists of 14 residues. Germline V CDR1 and CDR2: SGHRS, YFSETQ. Between the trimmed V and J ends, which lost 4 bases and 0 bases, there was a span of 10 bases. This CDR3 is CASSHNQMNTEAFY. The CDR3 DNA reads TGCGCCAGCAGCCATAACCAGATGAACACTGAAGCTTTCTAT.

Turning to this clonotype: A junction boundary mismatches the germline segment, possibly from a read error. V is TRBV5-1 and J is TRBJ2-2; D may match TRBD1 or TRBD2 (6 bases each). Looked up from germline, CDR1 is SGHRS and CDR2 is YFSETQ. The length of the CDR3 is 15 residues. The chain's CDR3 is CASSAGHTNTGELLF. CDR3 DNA sequence: TGCGCCAGCAGCGCGGGACACACGAACACCGGGGAGCTGCTTTTT.

This clonotype is a singleton in its sample. One junction end does not reproduce the germline sequence, and a read error may be involved. The chain has TRBV11-1 and TRBJ2-7; D may be TRBD1 (5 bases). There are 16 residues in the CDR3. Germline V gives CDR1 SGHAT, CDR2 FQDESV (reference sequence). The CDR3 is CASSLGQDISFYEQYF. The CDR3 DNA follows: TGTGCCAGTAGCTTAGGTCAGGACATCTCCTTCTACGAGCAATATTTC.

Regarding this clonotype: An end of the junction differs from the germline gene, which may be a read error. This chain uses TRBV20-1 with TRBJ2-3; D might be TRBD2 (5 bases). CDR1 is DFQATT and CDR2 is SNEGSKA in the germline V gene (reference sequence). The CDR3 covers 17 residues. CDR3 nucleotides: TGCAGTGCTAGAGATCGGTGGAGGTGGCCGAACACAGATATGCAGTATTTT. It codes for CSARDRWRWPNTDMQYF.

Remarks on this clonotype: The CDR3 carries no conserved terminal phenylalanine or tryptophan, so it likely arises from a read error. The chain has TRBV29-1 and TRBJ1-2; D is unclear. Germline V gene sequence: CDR1 SQVTM, CDR2 ANQGSEA. The CDR3 runs to 11 residues. The CDR3 is CSVGLDYAYTS. The CDR3 DNA follows: TGCAGCGTTGGACTTGACTATGCCTACACCTCC.

With regard to this clonotype: A read error is likely, as this CDR3 ends without the conserved phenylalanine or tryptophan. The chain uses TRBV4-1 and TRBJ2-1; either TRBD1 or TRBD2 may supply D (6 bases each). The CDR3 has 14 amino acids. V lost 1 base and J lost 8, with 12 bases in between. The germline gives CDR1 MGHRA, CDR2 YSYEKL. CDR3 residues: CASSQGSGAHEQFL. In DNA, the CDR3 is TGCGCCAGCAGCCAAGGCTCGGGGGCCCATGAGCAGTTCTTA.

This clonotype has a single count. It is likely a read error, because the conserved phenylalanine at the end of the CDR3 is missing. It is unclear where the CDR3 begins or ends on the DNA, so no DNA is shown, and the CDR3 is as TCRdb lists it. J is TRBJ2-1 and V is TRBV20-1; the D call in the table, TRBD1, was not verified against the DNA. The V gene's germline CDR1 is DFQATT and CDR2 SNEGSKA (reference sequence). The CDR3 is 14 amino acids in total, end residues counted. The CDR3 spells CSAPGRYGYNEHFS.

Comments on this clonotype: This CDR3 fails to terminate in the conserved phenylalanine or tryptophan, so it likely reflects a read error. The chain employs TRBV4-2 and TRBJ1-5; the D gene is possibly TRBD1 (5 bases). CDR3 length: 13 amino acids. Germline V gene lookup returns CDR1 LGHNA and CDR2 YNFKEQ. CDR3 DNA: TGTGCCAGTAGCCAAGATAGGGGTCAGCCCCAGCATTTG. Encoded protein: CASSQDRGQPQHL.

A word on this clonotype: One end of the junction does not line up with germline, which may come from a read error. The gene calls are TRBV4-3 and TRBJ1-3; possibly TRBD1 for D (5 bases). In germline, CDR1 is LGHNA, CDR2 YSLEER. The CDR3 spans 15 residues. The CDR3 DNA is TGCACCAGCAGCCACACAGGCAACTCTGGAAACACCATATATTTC. The encoded protein is CTSSHTGNSGNTIYF.

Details on this clonotype: A junction end diverges from the germline sequence, so it may reflect a read error. J is TRBJ2-1 and V is TRBV6-5, with 11 bases that match TRBD2. CDR1 and CDR2 (germline): MNHEY, SVGAGI. This CDR3 spans 15 amino acids. Written as DNA, the CDR3 is TGTGTCAGCAGAATCCGGACTAGCGGGTCGGGTGGGCAGTTCTTC. This codes for CVSRIRTSGSGGQFF.

This clonotype was observed at least ten times. The chain combines TRBV28 with TRBJ2-2; 9 nucleotides line up with TRBD1. The CDR3 spans 14 residues. Losses at the gene ends were 10 bases for V and 1 base for J; bases not matched to a gene: 4. Germline V gene lookup returns CDR1 MDHEN and CDR2 SYDVKM. The CDR3 nucleotides are TGTGCCACCAACAGGGGGCTGAACACCGGGGAGCTGTTTTTT. Translation: CATNRGLNTGELFF.

The chain links TRBV6-1 to TRBJ2-2, with TRBD2 identical over 7 bases. This CDR3 is 18 amino acids long. The V and J ends lost 2 bases and 3 bases, in that order; junction bases with no gene match: 12. Germline values: CDR1 MNHNS, CDR2 SASEGT. CDR3 sequence (DNA): TGTGCCAGCAGTGAAAGGGCTACCGGGAGGAAGGACACCGGGGAGCTGTTTTTT. Its protein is CASSERATGRKDTGELFF.

The chain links TRBV11-2 to TRBJ2-7; D unresolved. V was pared by 8 bases and J by 0 bases, with 14 bases between. CDR1 and CDR2 from the germline V gene are SGHAT and FQNNGV. This CDR3 is 14 amino acids long. CDR3 residues: CASLSPSPSYEQYF. The CDR3 coding sequence is TGTGCCAGCTTATCTCCGAGTCCCTCCTACGAGCAGTACTTC.

A word on this clonotype: At one of its ends the junction is not consistent with the germline gene, which may arise from a read error. V and J are TRBV10-2 and TRBJ1-1, with D hard to call. Germline V gene sequence: CDR1 WSHSY, CDR2 SAAADI. This CDR3 is 12 amino acids long. This CDR3 reads CASRDLNTEALF. DNA of the CDR3: TGCGCCAGCAGGGACCTGAACACTGAAGCTCTTTTT.

On this clonotype itself: No conserved phenylalanine or tryptophan is present at the end of the CDR3, so a read error is the likely explanation. The V and J genes are TRBV12-3 or TRBV12-4 and TRBJ1-5; the D gene is possibly TRBD1 (5 bases). The CDR3 consists of 12 residues. The germline V and J ends were trimmed by 7 bases and 7 bases, with 11 bases remaining between them. This CDR3 is CASTHGDQPQHL. The CDR3 coding sequence is TGTGCCAGCACTCATGGGGACCAGCCCCAGCATCTT.

The J gene is TRBJ2-1, the V gene TRBV6-1; 10 bases map to TRBD2. The germline CDR1 and CDR2 sequences are MNHNS and SASEGT. CDR3 length equals 15 residues. Trimming cost V 11 bases and J 13 bases; bases outside gene matches: 20. This chain's CDR3 is CACGGAGGPVSEQFF. The CDR3, as DNA: TGTGCCTGCGGGGGAGCGGGAGGGCCAGTGAGCGAACAGTTCTTC.

The chain couples TRBV20-1 to TRBJ1-4; D is unresolved. This CDR3 spans 11 amino acids. Germline V gene data show CDR1 as DFQATT and CDR2 as SNEGSKA (reference sequence). Written as DNA, the CDR3 is TGCAATGCACGGCGTGACAAAAAACTGTTTTTT. Its translation is CNARRDKKLFF.

In the case of this clonotype: Just one base apart from a much larger clone, this may be a read error. The chain uses TRBV5-1 and TRBJ2-1; 8 nucleotides agree with TRBD2. The CDR3 contains 18 residues. Germline V gene data show CDR1 as SGHRS and CDR2 as YFSETQ. V shed 3 bases and J 8 bases; nucleotides not matched to a gene: 19. The CDR3 spells CASSWRNSGTSSWDEQFF. Written as DNA, the CDR3 is TGCGCCAGCAGCTGGCGAAACTCCGGGACTAGTTCTTGGGATGAGCAGTTCTTC.

Concerning this clonotype itself: A read error may produce the germline difference seen at one junction end. V and J are TRBV29-1 and TRBJ2-7; D is ambiguous. Germline CDR1 reads SQVTM; CDR2 reads ANQGSEA. The CDR3 has 13 amino acids. CDR3 sequence (DNA): TGCAGTGTTGTATTCGAACAGAGCTACGAGCAGTACTTC. Residues: CSVVFEQSYEQYF.

This clonotype was picked up a small number of times. V gene TRBV5-1 combines with J gene TRBJ2-1; D may match TRBD1 or TRBD2 (5 bases each). CDR3 size: 14 residues. CDR1 and CDR2 (germline): SGHRS, YFSETQ. With 6 bases removed from V and 3 bases from J, the gap between germline ends came to 13 bases. The CDR3, as DNA: TGCGCCAGCACCAGCTCGAGGGGCTACAATGAGCAGTTCTTC. Its protein product is CASTSSRGYNEQFF.

V and J are TRBV9 and TRBJ1-2; TRBD1 agrees at 7 bases. The CDR3 is made up of 16 amino acids. The germline CDR1 and CDR2 sequences are SGDLS and YYNGEE. V trimming: 0 bases; J trimming: 4 bases; junction bases outside the gene matches: 9. The CDR3 nucleotides are TGTGCCAGCAGCGTAGATCCAGGGGGACGGGGCTATGGCTACACCTTC. This gives the protein CASSVDPGGRGYGYTF.

Regarding this clonotype: A read error may produce the germline difference seen at one junction end. The gene calls are TRBV28 and TRBJ2-3; D not resolved. CDR3 length: 13 amino acids. Germline V gene sequence: CDR1 MDHEN, CDR2 SYDVKM. The CDR3 here is CVSSSGSTDTQYF. CDR3 DNA sequence: TGTGTCAGCAGTTCTGGAAGCACAGATACGCAGTATTTT.

At least ten counts were recorded for this clonotype. Since a much larger clone is just one base distant, this may be a read error. The V gene is TRBV20-1, the J gene TRBJ2-7; D is unclear. V was trimmed by 6 bases and J by 1 base, leaving 13 bases between them. The CDR3 runs 13 residues. Per germline, CDR1 DFQATT and CDR2 SNEGSKA (reference sequence). This chain's CDR3 is CSAYNDLSYEQYF. The CDR3 nucleotides are TGCAGTGCCTATAACGACCTTTCCTACGAGCAGTACTTC.

The chain carries TRBV29-1 and TRBJ2-1; 7 bases fit TRBD2. The CDR3 consists of 16 residues. V trimming: 8 bases; J trimming: 3 bases; junction bases outside the gene matches: 16. From germline, CDR1 is SQVTM and CDR2 ANQGSEA. For the CDR3, the DNA is TGCAGCATTAACCTTACAGGCGGGAGAAGCTACAATGAGCAGTTCTTC. As protein: CSINLTGGRSYNEQFF.